These 10 T cell receptor beta chains were all obtained from the same sample, sequenced in a study of control samples from healthy donors and cancer patients (dated by TCRdb to the early 2020s). The library was generated by the immunoSEQ multiplex PCR assay. TCRdb provides this immuneACCESS table in a form limited to in-frame rearrangements. Some clones are lacking; in checked studies, under half of them reflect an unresolved V gene, and why the rest are absent is not known. The sample table records roughly 160,000 clones; around 94% of these occur just once. The ten largest clones add up to roughly 15% of the sample. The sequencing input was PBMCs. These receptors were collected from a man in his fifties or sixties with colorectal cancer.

This clone appeared a single time. The chain recombines TRBV10-3 with TRBJ1-2; 8 bases are a match to TRBD1. The trim removed 4 bases at V and 8 bases at J, leaving 6 bases unmatched. Germline V gives CDR1 ENHRY, CDR2 SYGVKD. This CDR3 is 13 amino acids long. CDR3: CAISGGQGYGYTF. For the CDR3, the DNA is TGTGCCATCAGTGGCGGACAGGGATACGGCTACACCTTC.

The chain joins TRBV5-1 to TRBJ2-7, with TRBD2 matching over 11 bases. The CDR3 sequence is 17 residues long. Germline CDR1 reads SGHRS; CDR2 reads YFSETQ. The V and J ends lost 0 bases and 5 bases, in that order; junction bases with no gene match: 10. The CDR3 DNA reads TGCGCCAGCAGCTTGGCTAGCGGGGGGCTTGGTCGCGACGAGCAGTACTTC. Its protein is CASSLASGGLGRDEQYF.

The count of this clone is one. The chain has TRBV19 and TRBJ2-2, with D possibly being TRBD1 (5 bases). Germline V gives CDR1 LNHDA, CDR2 SQIVND (reference sequence). The CDR3 is made up of 16 amino acids. The V and J ends lost 7 bases and 2 bases respectively, with 17 bases between them. In DNA form, the CDR3 reads TGTGCCAGTACCTCGGACATCCTCAGAAACACCGGGGAGCTGTTTTTT. It translates to CASTSDILRNTGELFF.

The chain uses TRBV9 and TRBJ2-2; D possibly matches TRBD1 or TRBD2 (5 bases each). The CDR3 runs 12 residues. Germline values: CDR1 SGDLS, CDR2 YYNGEE. V lost 0 bases, J lost 9 bases, and 6 bases lay in between. The CDR3 region has the DNA TGTGCCAGCAGCGTAGGGGGGAGGGAGCTGTTTTTT. This gives the protein CASSVGGRELFF. The entire variable domain, with the rest obtained from reference TRBV9 and TRBJ2-2, is as follows: DSGVTQTPKHLITATGQRVTLRCSPRSGDLSVYWYQQSLDQGLQFLIQYYNGEERAKGNILERFSAQQFPDLHSELNLSSLELGDSALYFCASSVGGRELFFGEGSRLTVL.

The CDR3 DNA follows: TGCGCCAGCAGCCGGGACTCTCCTCTTCGCACAGATACGCAGTATTTT. Protein product: CASSRDSPLRTDTQYF. This rearrangement joins TRBV5-1 to TRBJ2-3; TRBD2 is a possible D gene (6 bases). Germline V gives CDR1 SGHRS, CDR2 YFSETQ. CDR3 length: 16 amino acids. The V and J ends lost 4 bases and 1 base respectively, with 16 bases between them.

This clone appeared a few times. This rearrangement joins TRBV28 to TRBJ1-6; D unclear. The V and J ends lost 6 bases and 7 bases respectively, with 10 bases between them. This CDR3 is 13 amino acids long. The germline V gene has CDR1 MDHEN and CDR2 SYDVKM. The CDR3 sequence: CASRWEQNSPLHF. As DNA, the CDR3 is TGTGCCAGCAGGTGGGAACAGAATTCACCCCTCCACTTT.

The chain employs TRBV27 and TRBJ2-7, with 13 bases identical to TRBD2. CDR1 is MNHEY and CDR2 is SMNVEV in the germline V gene (reference sequence). Unmatched junction bases numbered 5, after V lost 3 bases and J lost 3 bases. There are 16 residues in the CDR3. CDR3 in amino acids: CASSFGLAGAGYEQYF. For the CDR3, the DNA is TGTGCCAGCAGTTTTGGACTAGCGGGGGCGGGCTACGAGCAGTACTTC.

The V and J genes are TRBV18 and TRBJ1-1; unclear D gene. The germline CDR1 and CDR2 sequences are KGHSH and LQKENI. The V end was cut by 4 bases, the J end by 0 bases, with 6 bases between. The CDR3 length is 13 residues. The CDR3 coding sequence is TGTGCCAGCTCACAGGGAATGAACACTGAAGCTTTCTTT. Residues: CASSQGMNTEAFF.

V gene TRBV6-1 combines with J gene TRBJ1-2, with D perhaps matching TRBD1 (5 bases). The length of the CDR3 is 15 residues. Trimming removed 3 bases at V and 5 bases at J, with 16 bases between. Germline CDR1 reads MNHNS; CDR2 reads SASEGT. The CDR3 spells CASSDTGTRGYGYTF. As DNA, the CDR3 is TGTGCCAGCAGTGATACCGGGACTCGGGGGTATGGCTACACCTTC.

The chain combines TRBV19 with TRBJ1-5, with TRBD1 matching 8 bases. The CDR3 is made up of 14 amino acids. Germline V CDR1 and CDR2: LNHDA, SQIVND (reference sequence). Trimming cost V 3 bases and J 6 bases; bases outside gene matches: 4. In DNA, the CDR3 is TGTGCCAGTAGTATGACAGGGGTGGGTCAGCCCCAGCATTTT. This codes for CASSMTGVGQPQHF.